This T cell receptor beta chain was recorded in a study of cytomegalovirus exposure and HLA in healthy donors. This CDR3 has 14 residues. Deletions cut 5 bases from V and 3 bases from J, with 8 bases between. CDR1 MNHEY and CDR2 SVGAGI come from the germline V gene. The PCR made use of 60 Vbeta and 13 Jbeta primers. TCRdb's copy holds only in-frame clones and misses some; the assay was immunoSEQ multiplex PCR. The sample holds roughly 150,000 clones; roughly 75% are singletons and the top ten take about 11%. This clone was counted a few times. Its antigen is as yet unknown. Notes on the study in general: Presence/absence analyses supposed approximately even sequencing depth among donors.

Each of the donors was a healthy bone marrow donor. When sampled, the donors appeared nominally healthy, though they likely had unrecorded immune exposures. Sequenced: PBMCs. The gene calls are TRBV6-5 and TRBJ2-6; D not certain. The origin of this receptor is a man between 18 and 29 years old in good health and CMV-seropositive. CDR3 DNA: TGTGCCAGCAGTGTAATGTTTGGGGCCAACGTCCTGACTTTC. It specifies CASSVMFGANVLTF.